This TCR beta chain was observed in a study of blood T cells in healthy people across ages. The germline V and J ends were trimmed by 3 bases and 4 bases, with 12 bases remaining between them. This CDR3 contains 15 residues. Germline V gene data show CDR1 as KGHSH and CDR2 as LQKENI. It was with a sample-barcoded 5' primer and a J-beta primer mix that a second PCR of about 6 to 12 cycles was run. TCRdb processed the 5' RACE reads anew with MiXCR; each CDR3 protein has one entry. The sample lists more than 550,000 distinct CDR3 sequences; 22% were seen once. The sample consisted of blood. The V gene is TRBV18, the J gene TRBJ1-4; D uncertain. This TCR was sampled from a man in his sixties or seventies in good health. DNA of the CDR3: TGTGCCAGCTCACCTGTACTGGGAATTAATGAAAAACTGTTTTTT. This gives the protein CASSPVLGINEKLFF.